Sequencing of this T cell receptor (beta chain) was carried out in a study of early T cells in non-severe SARS-CoV-2 infection. Overall study context: Sequencing of bulk RNA from unsorted whole blood was done, without chain pairing.

Molecules of cDNA were individually given unique molecular identifiers that were attached to them. TCRdb analysed the 5' RACE reads with MiXCR anew, one entry per CDR3 protein. This sample carries 50,000 to 60,000 distinct CDR3 sequences, approximately 10% of them seen once, and the ten largest clones take under 4.5%. General study results and limits: VDJdb matching skewed toward anti-spike CD8 responses, missing private and CD4 specificities.

Trimming shortened V by 5 bases and J by 12 bases, and 16 bases separated the two germline ends. Germline V gene sequence: CDR1 SGHRS, CDR2 YFSETQ. CDR3 length: 12 residues. To note about this clonotype: Antigen unknown.

This sequence originates from an adult who was a healthcare worker with PCR-confirmed SARS-CoV-2 infection or an uninfected control (not recorded which). V is TRBV5-1 and J is TRBJ2-3; TRBD1 might be the D (6 bases). The source was whole blood, collected at baseline. As DNA, the CDR3 is TGCGCCAGCAGTATTGAAGGGGGAAATCAGTATTTT. Protein: CASSIEGGNQYF.